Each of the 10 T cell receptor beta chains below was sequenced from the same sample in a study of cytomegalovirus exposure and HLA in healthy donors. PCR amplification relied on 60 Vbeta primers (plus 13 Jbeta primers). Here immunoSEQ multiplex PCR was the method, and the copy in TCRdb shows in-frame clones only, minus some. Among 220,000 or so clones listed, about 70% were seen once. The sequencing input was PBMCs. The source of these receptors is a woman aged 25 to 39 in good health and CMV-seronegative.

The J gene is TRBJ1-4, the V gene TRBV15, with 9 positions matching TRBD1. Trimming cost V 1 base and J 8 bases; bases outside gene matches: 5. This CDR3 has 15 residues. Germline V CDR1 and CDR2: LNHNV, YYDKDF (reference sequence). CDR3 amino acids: CATSRGQGDGEKLFF. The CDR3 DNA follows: TGTGCCACCAGCAGAGGACAGGGGGATGGCGAAAAACTGTTTTTT.

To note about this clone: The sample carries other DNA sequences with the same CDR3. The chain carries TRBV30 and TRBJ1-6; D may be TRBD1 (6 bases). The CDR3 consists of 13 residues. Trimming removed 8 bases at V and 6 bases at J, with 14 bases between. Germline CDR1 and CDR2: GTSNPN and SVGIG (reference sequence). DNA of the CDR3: TGTGCCACTGGACAGCTGTCTAATTCACCCCTCCACTTT. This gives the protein CATGQLSNSPLHF.

The CDR3 region is CASSYSSGAGTEAFF. CDR3 bases: TGTGCCAGCAGTTATTCCAGCGGGGCTGGAACTGAAGCTTTCTTT. V and J are TRBV6-6 and TRBJ1-1; possible D gene TRBD1, 5 bases. This CDR3 spans 15 amino acids. CDR1 and CDR2 (germline): MNHNY, SVGAGI (reference sequence). With 3 bases removed from V and 5 bases from J, the gap between germline ends came to 16 bases.

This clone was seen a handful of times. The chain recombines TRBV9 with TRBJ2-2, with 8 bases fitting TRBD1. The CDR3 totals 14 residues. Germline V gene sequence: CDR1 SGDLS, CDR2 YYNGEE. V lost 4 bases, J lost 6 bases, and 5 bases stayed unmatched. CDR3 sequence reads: CASSPGQAPGELFF. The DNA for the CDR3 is TGTGCCAGCAGCCCGGGACAGGCTCCCGGGGAGCTGTTTTTT.

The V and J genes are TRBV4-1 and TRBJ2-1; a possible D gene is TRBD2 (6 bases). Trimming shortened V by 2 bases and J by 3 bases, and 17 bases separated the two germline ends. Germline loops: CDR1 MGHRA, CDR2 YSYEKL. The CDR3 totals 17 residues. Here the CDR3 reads CASSQLPTGGVYNEQFF. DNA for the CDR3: TGCGCCAGCAGCCAACTTCCCACGGGCGGGGTCTACAATGAGCAGTTCTTC.

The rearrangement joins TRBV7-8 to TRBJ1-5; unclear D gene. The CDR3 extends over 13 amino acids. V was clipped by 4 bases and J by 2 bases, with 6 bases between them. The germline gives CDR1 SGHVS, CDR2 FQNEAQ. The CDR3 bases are TGTGCCAGCAGCTCCCTTGGCAATCAGCCCCAGCATTTT. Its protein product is CASSSLGNQPQHF.

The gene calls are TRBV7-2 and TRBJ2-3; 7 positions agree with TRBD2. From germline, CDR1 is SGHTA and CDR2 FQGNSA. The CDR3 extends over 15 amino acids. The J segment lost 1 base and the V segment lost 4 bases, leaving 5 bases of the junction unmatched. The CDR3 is CASSWGGSGTDTQYF. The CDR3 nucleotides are TGTGCCAGCAGCTGGGGGGGGAGTGGCACAGATACGCAGTATTTT.

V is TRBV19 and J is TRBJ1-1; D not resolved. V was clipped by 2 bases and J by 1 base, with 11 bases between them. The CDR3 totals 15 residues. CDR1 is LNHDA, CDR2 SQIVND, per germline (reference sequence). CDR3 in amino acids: CASSINGAGNTEAFF. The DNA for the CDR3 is TGTGCCAGTAGTATAAACGGAGCCGGGAACACTGAAGCTTTCTTT.

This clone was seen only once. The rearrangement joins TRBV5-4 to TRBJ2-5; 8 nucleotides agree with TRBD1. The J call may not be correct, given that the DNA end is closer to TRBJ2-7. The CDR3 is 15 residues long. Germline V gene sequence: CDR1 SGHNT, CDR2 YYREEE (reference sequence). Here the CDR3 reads CASSDLGQGAREQYF. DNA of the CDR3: TGTGCCAGCAGCGACTTGGGGCAGGGGGCACGCGAGCAGTACTTC.

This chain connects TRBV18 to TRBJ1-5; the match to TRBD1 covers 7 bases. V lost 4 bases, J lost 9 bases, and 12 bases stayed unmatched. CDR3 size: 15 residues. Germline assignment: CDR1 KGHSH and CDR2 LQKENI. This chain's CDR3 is CASSQETGSQGPQHF. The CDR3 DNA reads TGTGCCAGCTCACAGGAGACAGGGTCTCAGGGGCCCCAGCATTTT.